These 14 T cell receptor beta chains were all obtained from the same sample, sequenced in a study of blood T cell repertoires in COVID-19. Method: immunoSEQ multiplex PCR; TCRdb's copy keeps in-frame clones and lacks some. The table includes roughly 250,000 clones, approximately 80% detected once. The sample taken for sequencing was peripheral blood. The receptors here all came from an elderly woman with active or convalescent COVID-19.

V gene TRBV19 combines with J gene TRBJ2-3; 7 bases are shared with TRBD2. V was pared by 2 bases and J by 2 bases, with 4 bases of the junction left unmatched. The CDR3 is 15 residues long. CDR1 and CDR2 from the germline V gene are LNHDA and SQIVND (reference sequence). The DNA of the CDR3 is TGTGCCAGTAGTATACCGGGAGGCCCCACAGATACGCAGTATTTT. Translation gives CASSIPGGPTDTQYF. Full variable domain (remainder filled in from reference TRBV19 and TRBJ2-3): DGGITQSPKYLFRKEGQNVTLSCEQNLNHDAMYWYRQDPGQGLRLIYYSQIVNDFQKGDIAEGYSVSREKKESFPLTVTSAQKNPTAFYLCASSIPGGPTDTQYFGPGTRLTVL.

The genes are TRBV5-1 and TRBJ2-2; D not certain. CDR3 length: 17 residues. CDR1 is SGHRS, CDR2 YFSETQ, per germline. Trimming took off 1 base at V and 2 bases at J, with 15 bases between the two ends. The CDR3 DNA follows: TGCGCCAGCAGCTTGAACTCAGGCCACGCCAACACCGGGGAGCTGTTTTTT. It is translated as CASSLNSGHANTGELFF. The full variable domain, completed using reference TRBV5-1 and TRBJ2-2, is KAGVTQTPRYLIKTRGQQVTLSCSPISGHRSVSWYQQTPGQGLQFLFEYFSETQRNKGNFPGRFSGRQFSNSRSEMNVSTLELGDSALYLCASSLNSGHANTGELFFGEGSRLTVL.

The chain combines TRBV20-1 with TRBJ2-7; D uncertain. This CDR3 comprises 12 residues. CDR1 and CDR2 from the germline V gene are DFQATT and SNEGSKA (reference sequence). With 3 bases removed from V and 0 bases from J, the gap between germline ends came to 6 bases. The CDR3 loop reads CSASVSSYEQYF. CDR3 coding DNA: TGCAGTGCTAGTGTGAGCTCCTACGAGCAGTACTTC.

The chain uses TRBV18 and TRBJ2-5; D is unclear. Deletions cut 3 bases from V and 7 bases from J, with 18 bases between. The length of the CDR3 is 15 residues. Looked up from germline, CDR1 is KGHSH and CDR2 is LQKENI. This chain's CDR3 is CASSPRTLQVGTQYF. The DNA for the CDR3 is TGTGCCAGCTCACCCCGAACGCTGCAGGTCGGGACCCAGTACTTC.

The chain couples TRBV5-1 to TRBJ2-7, with a possible D match to TRBD2 (6 bases). Trimming removed 0 bases at V and 3 bases at J, with 10 bases between. CDR1 and CDR2 from the germline V gene are SGHRS and YFSETQ. The CDR3 loop spans 14 amino acids. CDR3 in DNA: TGCGCCAGCAGCTTGGTCGGGACTTTCTACGAGCAGTACTTC. As protein: CASSLVGTFYEQYF.

The V and J genes are TRBV27 and TRBJ2-1; 11 nucleotides line up with TRBD2. The CDR3 consists of 18 residues. The V gene end was trimmed by 2 bases and the J gene end by 2 bases; junction bases not matched to a gene: 8. In germline, CDR1 is MNHEY, CDR2 SMNVEV (reference sequence). The CDR3 spells CASSLRLAGGSPYNEQFF. The DNA for the CDR3 is TGTGCCAGCAGTTTAAGGCTAGCGGGAGGATCCCCCTACAATGAGCAGTTCTTC.

The chain couples TRBV6-2 or TRBV6-3 to TRBJ1-1; D gene unclear. V lost 6 bases and J 3 bases, leaving 11 bases between the germline ends. Germline V CDR1 and CDR2: MNHEY, SVGEGT. CDR3 length: 13 residues. CDR3 DNA: TGTGCCAGCAGCGTACGGGTCGACACTGAAGCTTTCTTT. Its protein is CASSVRVDTEAFF.

The chain combines TRBV11-2 with TRBJ2-3, with D possibly matching TRBD1 (6 bases). Germline V CDR1 and CDR2: SGHAT, FQNNGV. The CDR3 contains 14 residues. V gave up 4 bases and J gave up 2 bases, with 10 bases separating them. CDR3 residues: CASSSDRFTDTQYF. CDR3 DNA: TGTGCCAGCAGCTCCGACAGGTTCACAGATACGCAGTATTTT.

The J gene is TRBJ1-1, the V gene TRBV5-1; D remains ambiguous. V lost 0 bases and J lost 4, with 7 bases in between. CDR1 and CDR2 (germline): SGHRS, YFSETQ. This CDR3 spans 13 amino acids. The CDR3 sequence: CASSLEGGTEAFF. In DNA form, the CDR3 reads TGCGCCAGCAGCTTGGAGGGAGGCACTGAAGCTTTCTTT. The full variable domain, with the rest looked up from reference TRBV5-1 and TRBJ1-1, is KAGVTQTPRYLIKTRGQQVTLSCSPISGHRSVSWYQQTPGQGLQFLFEYFSETQRNKGNFPGRFSGRQFSNSRSEMNVSTLELGDSALYLCASSLEGGTEAFFGQGTRLTVV.

This clone appeared a single time. V and J are TRBV27 and TRBJ2-1; TRBD2 matches 11 bases. The CDR3 totals 18 residues. Unmatched junction bases numbered 8, after V lost 3 bases and J lost 1 base. Germline V lookup: CDR1 MNHEY, CDR2 SMNVEV (reference sequence). The CDR3 DNA reads as TGTGCCAGCAGTTTTAGCTCGACTAGCGGGATATCCTACAATGAGCAGTTCTTC. Its protein is CASSFSSTSGISYNEQFF.

The chain uses TRBV24-1 and TRBJ2-1; 9 nucleotides line up with TRBD1. Germline CDR1 is KGHDR and CDR2 is SFDVKD. This CDR3 has 17 amino acids. After removal of 5 bases from V and 0 bases from J, the junction contained 7 bases not matched to a gene. The DNA for the CDR3 is TGTGCCACCAGTGGGGGACAGGGCGAGAGCTCCTACAATGAGCAGTTCTTC. This codes for CATSGGQGESSYNEQFF.

The chain links TRBV7-2 to TRBJ2-5; TRBD2 might be the D (6 bases). Germline V CDR1 and CDR2: SGHTA, FQGNSA. The CDR3 is made up of 19 amino acids. Trimming took 4 bases from V and 5 from J, leaving 29 bases between them. This CDR3 reads CASSSRTRRGGVMMETQYF. The CDR3, as DNA: TGTGCCAGCAGCTCCCGGACCAGGAGAGGAGGGGTAATGATGGAGACCCAGTACTTC.

The chain employs TRBV11-2 and TRBJ2-1; D is perhaps TRBD2 (7 bases). The CDR3 sequence is 15 residues long. Trimming removed 5 bases from V and 3 bases from J, with 14 bases in between. Germline V gene data show CDR1 as SGHAT and CDR2 as FQNNGV. The CDR3 reads CASSLQGGGYNEQFF. In nucleotides, the CDR3 is TGTGCCAGCAGCCTCCAGGGAGGGGGCTACAATGAGCAGTTCTTC.

The chain carries TRBV28 and TRBJ1-5; 9 nucleotides align to TRBD1. CDR3 length: 15 residues. Germline loops: CDR1 MDHEN, CDR2 SYDVKM. V dropped 8 bases and J dropped 6; count of bases not matched to a gene: 11. CDR3 in DNA: TGTGCCAGCTCCCCTTCGACAGGGGGTGGTCAGCCCCAGCATTTT. It codes for CASSPSTGGGQPQHF.